Included here is one T cell receptor (beta chain) sequence, with context. This clone has more than one count but fewer than ten. What antigen it recognizes has not been identified. Base qualities are missing; no much larger clone stands one base away. Based on the germline V gene (reference sequence), the CDR1 and CDR2 sequences are WNHNN and SYGVQD. The cysteine opens and the phenylalanine closes a CDR3 of 13 amino acids. The retained sequence is limited to the CDR3, 39 bases, with the frame set at the first base. Relative to germline, V is 2 bases shorter and J is 6 bases shorter, with 11 bases between their ends. The data originate from a study of T cell responses to AZD1222 COVID-19 vaccine (TCRdb year 2021). Study-level background: AZD1222 recipients given second doses at about 4 weeks or at about 12 weeks were pooled, since spike-specific TCR depth and breadth were not found to differ between the two schedules. TCR sequencing was performed for 230 to 250 trial participants, of whom about 200 were given two doses of AZD1222 and some 26 were given two doses of MenACWY control vaccine. Trial participants were enrolled into age subgroups of 18-55, 56-69 and 70-plus years, which contained approximately 150, 28 and 58 TCR-sequenced participants, respectively. Overall results and qualifications from the work: Vaccine-associated CD4 TCRs spanned the whole spike protein, with dominant responses in regions 160-218 and 743-854. Most participants were white British and females outnumbered males, and the authors suggested that clonal diversity may have been underestimated. Conclusions about previously exposed vaccinees were limited because only six AZD1222 recipients were SARS-CoV-2 seropositive at baseline. Epitopes outside the regions mutated in the B.1.351 and B.1.1.7 variants were reportedly recognized by nearly half of the unique spike-specific TCRs. After two AZD1222 doses, both the breadth and the depth of spike-specific TCRs were significantly higher than at day 0 and than in MenACWY recipients. Because no samples from the day 14 peak response were available, repertoires could be characterized only after the peak T cell response. In the small 56-69-year group, the increase in depth fell short of significance, most likely because of low power.

The CDR3 regions of human TCRbeta chains were analyzed by immunosequencing. On the study's bioinformatics: Repertoire TCRs were checked for matches against a reference library of SARS-CoV-2-specific TCRs that had been generated using the MIRA antigen-specificity platform. Breadth was defined as the fraction of unique TCRs that were SARS-CoV-2-associated, and depth was defined as the fraction of total T cells that were SARS-CoV-2-associated. Using the MIRA data, each spike-specific TCR was assigned both to the spike region to which the TCR was reactive and to a CD4 or CD8 class. Log10-transformed breadth and depth values were compared by one-way ANOVA with Sidak's multiple comparisons tests. This immuneACCESS table, as held by TCRdb, lists in-frame sequences with V and J called but not all clones. Of the missing ones, under half trace to an unresolved V gene in checked studies; the others have no known cause. That table furnishes V, J and clone size, whereas the DNA furnished D and trimming. This sample is represented by 85,000 to 90,000 clones; 90% of them were singletons. Together, the top ten hold about 3% of the sample.

The time point label of this sample denotes: baseline before first vaccination. Vaccinee samples came from UK trials COV001 and COV002, including a single-blind randomized controlled phase 2/3 trial of AZD1222 (ChAdOx1 nCoV-19) in healthy adults. Trial participant PBMC samples were collected at day 0 and day 28 after the second dose for TCRbeta chain sequencing. This sequence was found in an adult in good health. The rearrangement joined TRBV10-1 to TRBJ2-7; TRBD2 could be the D gene, as 6 bases match. The sample in question was peripheral blood, obtained on day 0 of AZD1222 vaccination. The CDR3 protein sequence reads: CASSEGGGFEQYF. The DNA sequence is TGCGCCAGCAGTGAGGGGGGAGGCTTCGAGCAGTACTTC.